Listed here are 11 T cell receptor beta chains from one sample, sequenced in a study of blood T cells in healthy people across ages. Sample-barcoded 5' priming and a J-beta primer mix drove a second PCR of roughly 6 to 12 cycles. One entry per CDR3 protein results from TCRdb running MiXCR on the 5' RACE reads. The table records hundreds of thousands of distinct CDR3 sequences, about 34% of them present only once. The sequenced sample was blood. All receptors derive from an elderly woman in good health.

The chain links TRBV7-6 to TRBJ1-1, with TRBD1 as a possible D gene (6 bases). There are 14 residues in the CDR3. The V gene's germline CDR1 is SGHVS and CDR2 FNYEAQ. The V and J ends lost 3 bases and 2 bases respectively, with 10 bases between them. This chain's CDR3 is CASSLKTGNTEAFF. CDR3 coding DNA: TGTGCCAGCAGCTTGAAGACAGGAAACACTGAAGCTTTCTTT.

This clonotype has at least ten counts. The CDR3 spells CASRGGLTDTQYF. The DNA for the CDR3 is TGTGCCAGCAGGGGGGGGCTTACAGATACGCAGTATTTT. The chain is built from TRBV27 and TRBJ2-3, with D maybe TRBD2 (7 bases). CDR1 is MNHEY and CDR2 is SMNVEV in the germline V gene (reference sequence). V lost 6 bases, J lost 3 bases, and 10 bases lay in between. The CDR3 runs to 13 residues.

This clonotype was observed at least ten times. The chain couples TRBV4-1 to TRBJ2-4, with D perhaps TRBD1 (5 bases). CDR3 length: 14 residues. CDR1 is MGHRA, CDR2 YSYEKL, per germline. Trimming cost V 2 bases and J 7 bases, with 12 bases left between them. CDR3: CASSQLTGSNIQYF. CDR3 nucleotide sequence: TGCGCCAGCAGCCAATTAACAGGCAGTAACATTCAGTACTTC.

V usage is TRBV4-3 and J usage is TRBJ2-3, with 8 nucleotides matching TRBD2. Germline V CDR1 and CDR2: LGHNA, YSLEER. V lost 3 bases to trimming and J lost 2 bases; unmatched junction nucleotides: 13. This CDR3 is built from 18 residues. The CDR3 nucleotides are TGCGCCAGCAGCCAGGGGCTGGCGGGGGGAGATGACACAGATACGCAGTATTTT. Its protein is CASSQGLAGGDDTDTQYF.

This clonotype appeared a few times. The CDR3 loop is CASSALAGGSYNEQFF. CDR3 nucleotides: TGTGCCAGCAGCGCACTAGCGGGGGGATCCTACAATGAGCAGTTCTTC. The genes are TRBV7-9 and TRBJ2-1, with 12 positions matching TRBD2. From germline, CDR1 is SEHNR and CDR2 FQNEAQ (reference sequence). With 5 bases clipped from V and 1 base from J, the junction kept 3 bases outside the gene matches. CDR3 length: 16 residues.

The J gene is TRBJ1-1, the V gene TRBV2; D is unclear. Germline V gene sequence: CDR1 SNHLY, CDR2 FYNNEI. Trimming shortened V by 7 bases and J by 6 bases, and 15 bases separated the two germline ends. The CDR3 has 13 residues. CDR3 amino acids: CASNSGLRAEAFF. The CDR3 DNA reads TGTGCCAGCAACTCGGGCCTTCGGGCTGAAGCTTTCTTT.

This clonotype was detected many times. The rearrangement uses TRBV7-3 and TRBJ2-1, with D possibly being TRBD1 (6 bases). In germline, CDR1 is SGHTA, CDR2 FQGTGA. CDR3 size: 13 residues. V was cut by 3 bases and J by 11 bases, with 14 bases left in between. CDR3 sequence: CASSFRDNIQQFF. DNA for the CDR3: TGTGCCAGCAGCTTCCGGGACAACATTCAGCAGTTCTTC.

The CDR3 loop is CASSGGGLHYNEQFF. CDR3 DNA sequence: TGTGCCAGCAGTGGAGGGGGACTGCATTACAATGAGCAGTTCTTC. The chain joins TRBV12-3 or TRBV12-4 to TRBJ2-1; D could derive from TRBD1 or TRBD2 (6 bases each). Trimming took 5 bases from V and 4 from J, leaving 15 bases between them. CDR3 size: 15 residues.

This clonotype has ten or more counts. The chain is built from TRBV7-9 and TRBJ2-3, with D possibly TRBD2 on 6 matching bases. CDR1 SEHNR and CDR2 FQNEAQ come from the germline V gene (reference sequence). The CDR3 covers 15 residues. V lost 3 bases to trimming and J lost 3 bases, with 13 bases between them. The CDR3 DNA reads TGTGCCAGCAGCTTTAATAGCGGCGGGACAGATACGCAGTATTTT. Translating it yields CASSFNSGGTDTQYF. The variable domain in full, completed from reference TRBV7-9 and TRBJ2-3, reads DTGVSQNPRHKITKRGQNVTFRCDPISEHNRLYWYRQTLGQGPEFLTYFQNEAQLEKSRLLSDRFSAERPKGSFSTLEIQRTEQGDSAMYLCASSFNSGGTDTQYFGPGTRLTVL.

The V and J genes are TRBV6-5 and TRBJ1-6; D unclear. This CDR3 has 14 residues. Trimming removed 0 bases at V and 5 bases at J, with 5 bases between. Germline CDR1 is MNHEY and CDR2 is SVGAGI. This CDR3 is CASSYSANNSPLHF. As DNA, the CDR3 is TGTGCCAGCAGTTACTCAGCAAATAATTCACCCCTCCACTTT.

This clonotype has ten or more counts. The chain has TRBV4-2 and TRBJ2-1, with D possibly being TRBD2 (5 bases). Germline CDR1 reads LGHNA; CDR2 reads YNFKEQ. The CDR3 sequence is 15 residues long. Trimming removed 2 bases from V and 7 bases from J, with 15 bases in between. The CDR3 bases are TGTGCCAGCAGCCAACCCGGGGAAGGAGATAATGAGCAGTTCTTC. This sequence encodes CASSQPGEGDNEQFF.